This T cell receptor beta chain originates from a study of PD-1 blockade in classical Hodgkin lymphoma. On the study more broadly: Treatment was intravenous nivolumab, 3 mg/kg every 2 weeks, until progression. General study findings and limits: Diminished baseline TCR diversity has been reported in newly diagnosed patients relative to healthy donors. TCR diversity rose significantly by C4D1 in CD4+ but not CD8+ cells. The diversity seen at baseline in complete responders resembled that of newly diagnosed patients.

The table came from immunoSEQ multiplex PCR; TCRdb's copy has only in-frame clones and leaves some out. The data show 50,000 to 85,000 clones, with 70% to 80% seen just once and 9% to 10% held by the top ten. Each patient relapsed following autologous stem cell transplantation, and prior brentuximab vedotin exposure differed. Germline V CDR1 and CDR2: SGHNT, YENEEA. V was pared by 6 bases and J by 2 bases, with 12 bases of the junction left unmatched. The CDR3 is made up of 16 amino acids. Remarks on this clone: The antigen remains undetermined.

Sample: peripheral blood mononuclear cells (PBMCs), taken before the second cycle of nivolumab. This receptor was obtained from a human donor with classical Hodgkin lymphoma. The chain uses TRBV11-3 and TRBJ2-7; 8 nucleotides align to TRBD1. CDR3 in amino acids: CASRPGTGQTTYEQYF. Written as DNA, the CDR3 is TGTGCCAGCAGACCCGGGACAGGACAAACTACCTACGAGCAGTACTTC.